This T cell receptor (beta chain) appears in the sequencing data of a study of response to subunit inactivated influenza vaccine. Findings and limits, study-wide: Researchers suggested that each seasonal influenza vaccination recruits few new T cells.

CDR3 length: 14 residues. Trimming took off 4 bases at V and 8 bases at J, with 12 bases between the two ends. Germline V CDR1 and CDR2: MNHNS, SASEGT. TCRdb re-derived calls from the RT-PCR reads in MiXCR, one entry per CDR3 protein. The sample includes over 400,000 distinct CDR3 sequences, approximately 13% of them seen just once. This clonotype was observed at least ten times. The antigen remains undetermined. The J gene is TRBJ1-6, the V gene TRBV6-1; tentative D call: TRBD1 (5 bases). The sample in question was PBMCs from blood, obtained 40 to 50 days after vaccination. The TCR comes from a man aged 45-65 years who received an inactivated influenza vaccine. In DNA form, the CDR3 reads TGTGCCAGCAGTGCTCCAGGGTGGCATTCACCCCTCCACTTT. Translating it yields CASSAPGWHSPLHF.